This T cell receptor beta chain comes out of a study of post-analysis software for immune sequencing data. Across the study: The patients showed relapsing-remitting, secondary progressive and progressive-relapsing multiple sclerosis courses.

General study results and limits: Relative to controls, patients had 5 or 6 TRBV segments at higher frequency, with TRBV5-6, TRBV5-1 and TRBV20-1 among these. Strong co-clustering by F measure was evident for samples that had been prepared in the same batch.

CDR3 length equals 17 residues. V lost 5 bases and J 3 bases, leaving 23 bases between the germline ends. The V gene's germline CDR1 is MNHEY and CDR2 SMNVEV (reference sequence). Sequencing libraries made from TCR beta cDNA carried unique molecular identifiers. TCRdb processed the PCR reads anew with MiXCR; each CDR3 protein has one entry. Of hundreds of thousands of distinct CDR3 sequences in the sample, approximately 50% were seen once. As for this clonotype: Its antigen is still unknown.

The chain recombines TRBV27 with TRBJ2-7; possibly TRBD1 or TRBD2 for D (6 bases each). The material sequenced was blood. The TCR was taken from a girl between 5 and 17 years old with multiple sclerosis. In DNA, the CDR3 is TGTGCCAGCAGTCCCCGGGGTGGGGGGCGCGTAGGCTACGAGCAGTACTTC. Protein sequence: CASSPRGGGRVGYEQYF.